This TCR beta chain was recorded in a study of CD4 and CD8 cells across lung adenocarcinoma regions. Germline V gene lookup returns CDR1 MNHNS and CDR2 SASEGT. The CDR3 extends over 16 amino acids. Between the trimmed V and J ends, which lost 2 bases and 4 bases, there was a span of 15 bases. Localized lung adenocarcinoma, a non-small cell lung cancer, affected the donors. TCRdb re-analysed the PCR reads in MiXCR, keeping a single row per CDR3 protein. The sample includes 5,500 to 7,500 distinct CDR3 sequences, roughly half of them seen just once. In its sample, this clonotype was seen a few times. The clonotype comes from a male donor with lung adenocarcinoma. The CD4 and CD8 labels of this study may be unreliable. The sequenced material came from CD8+ T cells from the center of a lung tumor. The genes are TRBV6-1 and TRBJ2-1; weak D call: TRBD2 (5 bases). The CDR3 spells CASSERLASPYNEQFF. For the CDR3, the DNA is TGTGCCAGCAGTGAACGGCTAGCCTCACCTTACAATGAGCAGTTCTTC.